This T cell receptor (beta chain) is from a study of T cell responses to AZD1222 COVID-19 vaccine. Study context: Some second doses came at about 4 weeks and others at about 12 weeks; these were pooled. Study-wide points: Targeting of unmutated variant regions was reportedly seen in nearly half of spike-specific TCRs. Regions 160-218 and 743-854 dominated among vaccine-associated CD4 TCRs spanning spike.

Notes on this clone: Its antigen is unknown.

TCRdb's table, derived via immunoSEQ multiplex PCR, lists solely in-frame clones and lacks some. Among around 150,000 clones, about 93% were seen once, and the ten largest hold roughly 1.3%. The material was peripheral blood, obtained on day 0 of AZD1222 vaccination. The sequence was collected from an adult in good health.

As DNA, the CDR3 is TGTGCCAGCAGCGTGGAGGGCTCTGGGGCCAACGTCCTGACTTTC. Residues: CASSVEGSGANVLTF. The gene calls are TRBV9 and TRBJ2-6, with a possible D match to TRBD2 (6 bases). The V gene lost 2 bases and the J gene lost 0 bases, with 6 bases spanning the gap. CDR1 and CDR2 from the germline V gene are SGDLS and YYNGEE. The CDR3 loop spans 15 amino acids. Full variable domain (remainder filled in from reference TRBV9 and TRBJ2-6): DSGVTQTPKHLITATGQRVTLRCSPRSGDLSVYWYQQSLDQGLQFLIQYYNGEERAKGNILERFSAQQFPDLHSELNLSSLELGDSALYFCASSVEGSGANVLTFGAGSRLTVL.